This T cell receptor beta chain was recovered during a study of identical twins. Study outcomes and limitations: High-abundance cord blood beta clonotypes had fewer insertions; memory repertoires showed none. The models systematically underestimated how much out-of-frame TCR alpha was shared in monozygotic twins. Analyses based on zero insertions could be partly confounded by invariant MAIT and iNKT cells.

Trimming left V 4 bases short and J 8 bases short, with 11 bases between. The CDR3 has 12 residues. Germline V gives CDR1 LGHDT, CDR2 YNNKEL (reference sequence). Concerning this clonotype itself: Its specificity is unknown.

Using its own MiXCR run on the 5' RACE reads, TCRdb lists one record per CDR3 protein. Counted here are 540,000 or so distinct CDR3 sequences, more than 20% occurring once; the ten biggest clones make up roughly 0.5%. This sample was shared with a second study, whose subject was yellow fever vaccine responses in identical twins.

The clonotype originates from a woman between 18 and 30 years old in good health. The chain joins TRBV3-1 to TRBJ1-1; weak D call: TRBD1 (6 bases). Sequenced input: CD4+ T cells sorted from blood. CDR3 DNA: TGTGCCAGCAGCCGAGGGGACATGGAAGCTTTCTTT. The encoded protein is CASSRGDMEAFF.